This T cell receptor beta chain was sequenced for a study of graft-versus-host responses after intestinal transplantation. As for the study in general: The transplants performed in recipients were multivisceral, liver-intestinal, or isolated intestinal. Tacrolimus and steroids were given for roughly 3 years to all recipients after anti-thymocyte globulin induction. Points from the study as a whole: There was an association between peak levels of circulating GvH clones and early post-transplant HvG declines.

A word on this clone: Its antigen is as yet unknown.

CDR3 length equals 20 residues. The table came from immunoSEQ multiplex PCR; TCRdb's copy has only in-frame clones and leaves some out. Counted here are some 18,000 clones, around 79% occurring once; the ten biggest clones make up 1.5% to 2%. The input for sequencing was PBMCs, taken 14 days after transplant. The source of this sequence is a human patient who received an intestinal transplant, so some T cells may come from the graft donor. The chain links TRBV12-2 to TRBJ2-7; the table assigns TRBD2, which was not confirmed against the DNA. TRBV12-2 counts as a pseudogene. The CDR3 region is CASRLAFIGSGLAVTYEQYF. CDR3 sequence (DNA): TGTGCAAGTCGCTTAGCGTTTATAGGTTCCGGACTAGCGGTGACCTACGAGCAGTACTTC.